What follows are 14 T cell receptor beta chains derived from one specimen sequenced in a study of blood T cells in healthy people across ages. A second PCR, run for about 7 to 11 cycles, used a sample-barcoded 5' primer plus a J-beta primer mix. TCRdb called the 5' RACE reads again in MiXCR, with one record for every CDR3 protein. The table includes about 1.1 million distinct CDR3 sequences, roughly two fifths detected once. Sequences were obtained from blood. Receptors were obtained from a young man in good health.

This clonotype has just a few counts. This chain connects TRBV7-2 to TRBJ2-1; D is unclear. The germline CDR1 and CDR2 sequences are SGHTA and FQGNSA. This CDR3 has 20 residues. The V end was cut by 4 bases, the J end by 0 bases, with 25 bases between. The CDR3 DNA follows: TGTGCCAGCAGCTCTCCGCATTACGTACCCGACCGTAGCTCCTACAATGAGCAGTTCTTC. Translation: CASSSPHYVPDRSSYNEQFF.

This chain joins TRBV7-2 and TRBJ2-7; TRBD2 is a possible D gene (6 bases). Germline CDR1 and CDR2: SGHTA and FQGNSA. The CDR3 is 14 amino acids. The germline V and J ends were trimmed by 5 bases and 2 bases, with 13 bases remaining between them. CDR3 bases: TGTGCCAGCAGCGCCGGGTGGGGGGCCTACGAGCAGTACTTC. Its translation is CASSAGWGAYEQYF.

The chain links TRBV7-9 to TRBJ1-1, with D possibly being TRBD1 (5 bases). Trimming took 5 bases from V and 4 from J, leaving 11 bases between them. Germline V CDR1 and CDR2: SEHNR, FQNEAQ (reference sequence). CDR3 length: 13 residues. The CDR3 nucleotides read TGTGCCAGCAGCCGAGCGGGGCCCACTGAAGCTTTCTTT. It codes for CASSRAGPTEAFF. Full variable domain (missing parts from reference TRBV7-9 and TRBJ1-1): DTGVSQNPRHKITKRGQNVTFRCDPISEHNRLYWYRQTLGQGPEFLTYFQNEAQLEKSRLLSDRFSAERPKGSFSTLEIQRTEQGDSAMYLCASSRAGPTEAFFGQGTRLTVV.

The CDR3 region is CASSQEASTGLAGGRIQETQYF. CDR3 nucleotide sequence: TGTGCCAGCAGCCAAGAAGCCAGTACTGGACTAGCGGGGGGACGAATTCAAGAGACCCAGTACTTC. V usage is TRBV4-2 and J usage is TRBJ2-5, with 14 bases that match TRBD2. The trim removed 0 bases at V and 2 bases at J, leaving 17 bases unmatched. This CDR3 is built from 22 residues. Germline loops: CDR1 LGHNA, CDR2 YNFKEQ.

In its sample, this clonotype was seen a few times. The chain has TRBV7-2 and TRBJ2-7; D is possibly TRBD1 (5 bases). The V end was cut by 5 bases, the J end by 7 bases, with 18 bases between. Germline V CDR1 and CDR2: SGHTA, FQGNSA. The CDR3 has 14 amino acids. The CDR3 DNA reads as TGTGCCAGCAGCCCAAGGGGCTTATCGGATGAGCAGTACTTC. Amino acid sequence: CASSPRGLSDEQYF.

The rearrangement links TRBV4-3 to TRBJ1-1; D gene ambiguous. The CDR3 is 15 amino acids. Trimming left V 3 bases short and J 3 bases short, with 14 bases between. Germline V lookup: CDR1 LGHNA, CDR2 YSLEER. The CDR3 DNA is TGCGCCAGCAGCCATAGACACCCGACGGACACTGAAGCTTTCTTT. This codes for CASSHRHPTDTEAFF.

The V gene is TRBV12-3 or TRBV12-4, the J gene TRBJ2-5, with D perhaps assigned TRBD1 or TRBD2 (5 bases each). The germline V and J ends were trimmed by 6 bases and 5 bases, with 13 bases remaining between them. This CDR3 has 13 residues. The CDR3 coding sequence is TGTGCCAGCAGCCCCGGGGCCGACGAGACCCAGTACTTC. It codes for CASSPGADETQYF.

The rearrangement links TRBV7-8 to TRBJ2-3, with TRBD1 identical over 7 bases. There are 17 residues in the CDR3. Germline CDR1 reads SGHVS; CDR2 reads FQNEAQ. J was trimmed by 0 bases and V by 7 bases; bases with no gene match: 13. The CDR3 DNA reads TGTGCCAGCATCCCCGGGACAGTTCTTTCTAGCACAGATACGCAGTATTTT. It translates to CASIPGTVLSSTDTQYF.

There are a few counts of this clonotype. The rearrangement links TRBV5-1 to TRBJ2-5, with 9 nucleotides matching TRBD1. The CDR3 runs to 14 residues. Germline values: CDR1 SGHRS, CDR2 YFSETQ. Losses at the gene ends were 4 bases for V and 2 bases for J; bases not matched to a gene: 3. CDR3 loop: CASSRDREQETQYF. In nucleotides, the CDR3 is TGCGCCAGCAGCCGGGACAGGGAACAAGAGACCCAGTACTTC.

V gene TRBV3-1 combines with J gene TRBJ2-7, with D perhaps TRBD1 (6 bases). Trimming stripped 1 base from V and 7 bases from J, with 14 bases between. The germline CDR1 and CDR2 sequences are LGHDT and YNNKEL (reference sequence). CDR3 size: 14 residues. This CDR3 is CASSQGQGLGEQYF. In DNA form, the CDR3 reads TGTGCCAGCAGCCAAGGGCAGGGGTTGGGGGAGCAGTACTTC.

The chain combines TRBV4-1 with TRBJ1-5; 7 nucleotides align to TRBD1. V trimming: 5 bases; J trimming: 3 bases; junction bases outside the gene matches: 7. CDR1 and CDR2 from the germline V gene are MGHRA and YSYEKL. This CDR3 is 15 amino acids long. CDR3 sequence (DNA): TGCGCCAGCAGCGAGATAGACAGGGACAATCAGCCCCAGCATTTT. Translating gives CASSEIDRDNQPQHF.

This clonotype appeared a single time. V is TRBV20-1 and J is TRBJ2-5; D not resolved. CDR1 and CDR2 (germline): DFQATT, SNEGSKA (reference sequence). The CDR3 runs 13 residues. V was pared by 8 bases and J by 3 bases, with 16 bases between. CDR3 region: CSPKALNEETQYF. In DNA, the CDR3 is TGCAGTCCCAAGGCCCTTAATGAAGAGACCCAGTACTTC.

The chain employs TRBV28 and TRBJ1-2, with D unclear. V was pared by 5 bases and J by 3 bases, with 16 bases between. The V gene's germline CDR1 is MDHEN and CDR2 SYDVKM. CDR3 size: 15 residues. This CDR3 reads CASSGSITLDYGYTF. CDR3 DNA: TGTGCCAGCAGTGGTAGCATCACACTGGACTATGGCTACACCTTC.

This clonotype turned up a few times. The V and J genes are TRBV5-6 and TRBJ1-5, with a weak D call TRBD1 (5 bases). Germline CDR1 SGHDT, CDR2 YYEEEE. V lost 1 base and J lost 3, with 11 bases in between. This CDR3 has 15 amino acids. The CDR3 nucleotides read TGTGCCAGCAGCTTGAATGCAGGGCTCAATCAGCCCCAGCATTTT. Its protein is CASSLNAGLNQPQHF.